What follows are 3 T cell receptor beta chains derived from one specimen sequenced in a study of T cells in Graves' hyperthyroidism and ophthalmopathy. Amplified TCR beta CDR3 regions derived from RNA transcripts. RT-PCR in the first round (using the HTBI primer set) targeted the TCR CDR3. TCRdb re-derived calls from the multiplex PCR reads in MiXCR, one entry per CDR3 protein. Seen here are roughly 200,000 distinct CDR3 sequences, about 16% observed once, and the top ten hold about 48%. The sequencing sample was made of blood. These receptors all come from a man aged 40-49 years with Graves' hyperthyroidism.

The CDR3 protein is CASSLVSELYNEQFF. CDR3 bases: TGTGCCAGCAGCTTGGTCTCAGAGCTGTACAATGAGCAGTTCTTC. The chain is built from TRBV5-6 and TRBJ2-1; D uncertain. This CDR3 is built from 15 residues. The germline V gene encodes CDR1 SGHDT and CDR2 YYEEEE. V gave up 0 bases and J gave up 4 bases, with 11 bases separating them.

The CDR3 coding sequence is TGTGCCAGCAGCTTAGAGCGGGGGGACATTGAAGCTTTCTTT. Amino acid sequence: CASSLERGDIEAFF. The chain carries TRBV11-2 and TRBJ1-1; a possible D gene is TRBD1 (6 bases). CDR3 length: 14 amino acids. Per germline, CDR1 SGHAT and CDR2 FQNNGV. V was shortened by 0 bases and J by 7 bases, with 12 bases between the two germline ends.

This clonotype appeared many times. The rearrangement uses TRBV3-1 and TRBJ1-1; 11 bases line up with TRBD1. CDR3 size: 16 residues. The V segment lost 8 bases and the J segment 1 base; nucleotides outside the gene matches: 9. Germline values: CDR1 LGHDT, CDR2 YNNKEL (reference sequence). In DNA form, the CDR3 reads TGTGCCAGCGGAGGGACAGGGGGTTTGGCGAACACTGAAGCTTTCTTT. It encodes CASGGTGGLANTEAFF.